The clone carrying this TCR beta chain turned up a few times. The data were obtained in a study of shared T cell receptors in the human thymus. Measured with immunoSEQ multiplex PCR; TCRdb has only the in-frame clones, and not every one. The table includes about 540,000 clones, around 78% detected once. Trimming removed 1 base at V and 0 bases at J, with 22 bases between. Germline values: CDR1 LNHNV, CDR2 YYDKDF (reference sequence). The CDR3 contains 20 residues. The same data also went into a second study, on human thymus T cells. From that paper: Thymic samples were excised during corrective heart operations.

The source material was thymocytes. This receptor was obtained from a boy younger than two with a congenital heart defect. The V and J genes are TRBV15 and TRBJ2-1, with D possibly TRBD2 on 6 matching bases. CDR3 amino acids: CATSRVGAGRRLYSYNEQFF. The CDR3 nucleotides read TGTGCCACCAGCAGAGTAGGGGCGGGACGCAGACTCTACTCCTACAATGAGCAGTTCTTC.